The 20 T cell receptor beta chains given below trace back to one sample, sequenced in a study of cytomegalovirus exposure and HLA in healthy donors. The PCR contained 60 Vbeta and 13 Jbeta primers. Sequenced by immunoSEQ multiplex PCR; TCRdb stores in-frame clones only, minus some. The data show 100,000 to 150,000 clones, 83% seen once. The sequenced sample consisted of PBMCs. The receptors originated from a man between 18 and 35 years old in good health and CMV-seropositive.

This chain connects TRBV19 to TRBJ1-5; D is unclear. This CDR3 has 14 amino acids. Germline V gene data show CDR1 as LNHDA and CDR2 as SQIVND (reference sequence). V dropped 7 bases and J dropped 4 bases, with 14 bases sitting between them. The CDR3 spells CASNLKPTNQPQHF. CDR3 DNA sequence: TGTGCCAGTAATCTTAAACCGACAAATCAGCCCCAGCATTTT. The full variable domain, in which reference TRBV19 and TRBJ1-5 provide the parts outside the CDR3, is DGGITQSPKYLFRKEGQNVTLSCEQNLNHDAMYWYRQDPGQGLRLIYYSQIVNDFQKGDIAEGYSVSREKKESFPLTVTSAQKNPTAFYLCASNLKPTNQPQHFGDGTRLSIL.

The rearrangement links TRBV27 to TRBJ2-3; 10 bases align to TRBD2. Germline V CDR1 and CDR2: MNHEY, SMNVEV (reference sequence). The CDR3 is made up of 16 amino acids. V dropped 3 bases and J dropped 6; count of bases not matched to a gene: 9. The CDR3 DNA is TGTGCCAGCAGTTTGGGAGTAAGCGGGGGGGCGGATACGCAGTATTTT. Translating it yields CASSLGVSGGADTQYF.

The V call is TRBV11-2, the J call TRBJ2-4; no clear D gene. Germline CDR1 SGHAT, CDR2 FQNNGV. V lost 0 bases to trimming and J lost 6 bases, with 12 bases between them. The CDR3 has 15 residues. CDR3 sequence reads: CASSLEAASLNIQYF. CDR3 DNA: TGTGCCAGCAGCTTAGAGGCGGCCAGCCTAAACATTCAGTACTTC.

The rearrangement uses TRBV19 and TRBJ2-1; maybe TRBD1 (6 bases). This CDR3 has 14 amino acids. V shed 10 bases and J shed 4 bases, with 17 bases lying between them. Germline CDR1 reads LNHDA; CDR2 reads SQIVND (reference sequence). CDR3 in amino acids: CATQLQQGYNEQFF. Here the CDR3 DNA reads TGTGCCACCCAACTACAGCAGGGGTACAATGAGCAGTTCTTC. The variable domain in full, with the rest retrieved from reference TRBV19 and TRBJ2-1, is DGGITQSPKYLFRKEGQNVTLSCEQNLNHDAMYWYRQDPGQGLRLIYYSQIVNDFQKGDIAEGYSVSREKKESFPLTVTSAQKNPTAFYLCATQLQQGYNEQFFGPGTRLTVL.

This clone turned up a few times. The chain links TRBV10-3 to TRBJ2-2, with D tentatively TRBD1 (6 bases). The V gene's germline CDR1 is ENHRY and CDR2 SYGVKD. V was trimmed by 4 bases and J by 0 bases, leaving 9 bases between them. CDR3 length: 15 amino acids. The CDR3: CAISGTVSNTGELFF. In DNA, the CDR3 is TGTGCCATCAGTGGGACAGTTTCGAACACCGGGGAGCTGTTTTTT.

The CDR3 DNA reads as TGTGCCAGCAGCTTAGGTGCAGGGAACAATCAGCCCCAGCATTTT. Translation: CASSLGAGNNQPQHF. V gene TRBV11-2 combines with J gene TRBJ1-5, with D possibly TRBD1 on 5 matching bases. The V and J ends lost 1 base and 3 bases respectively, with 10 bases between them. Germline CDR1 and CDR2: SGHAT and FQNNGV. This CDR3 is 15 amino acids long.

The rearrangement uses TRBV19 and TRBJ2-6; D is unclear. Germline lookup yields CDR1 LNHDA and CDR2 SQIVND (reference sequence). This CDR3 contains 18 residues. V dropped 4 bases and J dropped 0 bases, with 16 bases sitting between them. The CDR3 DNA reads TGTGCCAGTAGTACCACCACGAGTTTTAGCTCTGGGGCCAACGTCCTGACTTTC. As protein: CASSTTTSFSSGANVLTF.

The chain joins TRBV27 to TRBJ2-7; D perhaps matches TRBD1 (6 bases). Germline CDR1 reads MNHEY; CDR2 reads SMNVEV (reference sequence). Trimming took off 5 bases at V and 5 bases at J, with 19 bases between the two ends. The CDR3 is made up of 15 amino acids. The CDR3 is CASSPPQGSLDEQYF. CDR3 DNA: TGTGCCAGCAGTCCTCCACAGGGTTCCCTAGACGAGCAGTACTTC.

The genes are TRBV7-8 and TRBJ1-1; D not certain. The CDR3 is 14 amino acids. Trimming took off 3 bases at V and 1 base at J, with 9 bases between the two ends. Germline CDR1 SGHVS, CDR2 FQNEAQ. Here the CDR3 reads CASSFPGKNTEAFF. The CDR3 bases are TGTGCCAGCAGCTTCCCGGGTAAGAACACTGAAGCTTTCTTT.

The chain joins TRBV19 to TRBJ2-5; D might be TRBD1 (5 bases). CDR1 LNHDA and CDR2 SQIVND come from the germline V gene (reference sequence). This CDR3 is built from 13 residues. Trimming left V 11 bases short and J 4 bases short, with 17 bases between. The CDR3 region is CASSPMGPETQYF. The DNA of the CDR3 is TGTGCCTCCAGCCCGATGGGGCCAGAGACCCAGTACTTC.

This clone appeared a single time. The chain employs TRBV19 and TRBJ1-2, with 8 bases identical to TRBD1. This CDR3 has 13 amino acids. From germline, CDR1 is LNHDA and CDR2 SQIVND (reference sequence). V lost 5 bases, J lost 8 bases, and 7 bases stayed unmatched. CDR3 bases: TGTGCCAGTAGTTCAGGGGGCCCTTGGGGCTACACCTTC. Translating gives CASSSGGPWGYTF. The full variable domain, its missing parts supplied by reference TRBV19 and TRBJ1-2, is DGGITQSPKYLFRKEGQNVTLSCEQNLNHDAMYWYRQDPGQGLRLIYYSQIVNDFQKGDIAEGYSVSREKKESFPLTVTSAQKNPTAFYLCASSSGGPWGYTFGSGTRLTVV.

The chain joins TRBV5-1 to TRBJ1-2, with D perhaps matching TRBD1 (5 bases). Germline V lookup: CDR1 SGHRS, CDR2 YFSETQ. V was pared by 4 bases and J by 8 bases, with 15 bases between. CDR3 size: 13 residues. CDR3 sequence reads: CASSPQGGWGYTF. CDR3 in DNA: TGCGCCAGCAGCCCCCAGGGAGGCTGGGGCTACACCTTC.

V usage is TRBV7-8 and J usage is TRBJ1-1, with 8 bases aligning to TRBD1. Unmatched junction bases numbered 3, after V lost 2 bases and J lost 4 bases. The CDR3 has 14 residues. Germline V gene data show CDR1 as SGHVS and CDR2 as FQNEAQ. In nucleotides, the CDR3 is TGTGCCAGCAGCTTACAGGGGGCCGTCACTGAAGCTTTCTTT. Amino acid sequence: CASSLQGAVTEAFF.

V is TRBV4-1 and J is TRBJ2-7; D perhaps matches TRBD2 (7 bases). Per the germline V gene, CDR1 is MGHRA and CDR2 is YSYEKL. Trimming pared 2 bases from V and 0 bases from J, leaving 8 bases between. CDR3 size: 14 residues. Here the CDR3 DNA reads TGCGCCAGCAGCCAAAGGGGGGGCTCCTACGAGCAGTACTTC. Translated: CASSQRGGSYEQYF.

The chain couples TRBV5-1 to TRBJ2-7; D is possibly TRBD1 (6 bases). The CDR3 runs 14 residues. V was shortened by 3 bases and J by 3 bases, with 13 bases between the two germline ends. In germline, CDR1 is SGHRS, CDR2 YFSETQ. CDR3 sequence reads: CASSSTGSFYEQYF. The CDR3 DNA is TGCGCCAGCAGCTCGACAGGTTCCTTCTACGAGCAGTACTTC.

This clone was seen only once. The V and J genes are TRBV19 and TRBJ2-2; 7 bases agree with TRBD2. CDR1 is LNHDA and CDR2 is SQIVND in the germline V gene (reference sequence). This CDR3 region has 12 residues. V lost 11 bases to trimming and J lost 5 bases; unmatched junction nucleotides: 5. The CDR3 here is CAGRGGTGELFF. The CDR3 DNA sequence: TGTGCCGGCCGGGGAGGGACCGGGGAGCTGTTTTTT.

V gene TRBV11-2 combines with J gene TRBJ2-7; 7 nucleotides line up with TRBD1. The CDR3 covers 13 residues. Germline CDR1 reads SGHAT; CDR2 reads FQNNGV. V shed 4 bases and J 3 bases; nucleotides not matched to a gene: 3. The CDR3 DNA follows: TGTGCCAGCAGCTCCGGACAGGTCTACGAGCAGTACTTC. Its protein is CASSSGQVYEQYF.

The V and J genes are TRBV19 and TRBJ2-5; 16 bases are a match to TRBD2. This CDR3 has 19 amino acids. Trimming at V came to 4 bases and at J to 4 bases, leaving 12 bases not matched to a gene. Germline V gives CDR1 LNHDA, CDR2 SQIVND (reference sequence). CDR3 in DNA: TGTGCCAGTAGTAGAGCGCCGGGACTAGCGGGGGGGCTGCGAGAGACCCAGTACTTC. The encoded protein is CASSRAPGLAGGLRETQYF. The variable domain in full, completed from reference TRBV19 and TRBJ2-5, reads DGGITQSPKYLFRKEGQNVTLSCEQNLNHDAMYWYRQDPGQGLRLIYYSQIVNDFQKGDIAEGYSVSREKKESFPLTVTSAQKNPTAFYLCASSRAPGLAGGLRETQYFGPGTRLLVL.

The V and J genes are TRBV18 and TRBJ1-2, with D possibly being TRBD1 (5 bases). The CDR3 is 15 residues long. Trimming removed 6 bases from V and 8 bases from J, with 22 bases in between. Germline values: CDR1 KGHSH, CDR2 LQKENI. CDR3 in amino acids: CASSPGADTREGYTF. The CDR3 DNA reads TGTGCCAGCTCCCCCGGTGCGGACACCAGAGAAGGCTACACCTTC.

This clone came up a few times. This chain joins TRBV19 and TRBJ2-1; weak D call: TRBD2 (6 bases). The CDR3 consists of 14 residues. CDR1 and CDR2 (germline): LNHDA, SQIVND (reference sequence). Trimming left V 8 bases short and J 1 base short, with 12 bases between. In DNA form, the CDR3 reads TGTGCCAGTTCATCGCGGGGTTCCTACAATGAGCAGTTCTTC. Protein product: CASSSRGSYNEQFF.